This entry concerns a single TCR beta chain. This sample stems from a study of monozygotic twins with cystic fibrosis. Clones were sequenced by immunoSEQ multiplex PCR, and TCRdb holds only the in-frame ones, with some missing. Altogether 25,000 to 35,000 clones are present, over 80% being singletons, with the ten largest covering around 0.88%. Germline V gives CDR1 GTSNPN, CDR2 SVGIG (reference sequence). The CDR3 covers 14 residues. Germline trimming cut 1 base from V and 3 bases from J; bases unmatched to any gene: 4. Sequenced sample: blood. The genes are TRBV30 and TRBJ2-7; TRBD1 aligns across 9 bases. This sequence originates from a girl aged 2 to 9 with cystic fibrosis. The CDR3 protein is CAWSDGTGNYEQYF. DNA of the CDR3: TGTGCCTGGAGTGACGGGACAGGGAACTACGAGCAGTACTTC.